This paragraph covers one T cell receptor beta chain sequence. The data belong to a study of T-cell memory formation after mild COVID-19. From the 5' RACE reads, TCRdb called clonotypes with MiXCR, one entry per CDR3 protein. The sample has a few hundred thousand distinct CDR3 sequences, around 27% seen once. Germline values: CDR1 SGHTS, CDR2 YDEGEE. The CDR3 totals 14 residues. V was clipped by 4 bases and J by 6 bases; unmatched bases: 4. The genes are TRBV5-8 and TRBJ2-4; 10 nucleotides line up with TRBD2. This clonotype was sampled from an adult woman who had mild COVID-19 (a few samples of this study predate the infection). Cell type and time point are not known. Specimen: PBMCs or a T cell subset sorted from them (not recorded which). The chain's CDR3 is CASSASGGPNIQYF. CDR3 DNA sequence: TGTGCCAGCAGCGCTAGCGGGGGCCCAAACATTCAGTACTTC.